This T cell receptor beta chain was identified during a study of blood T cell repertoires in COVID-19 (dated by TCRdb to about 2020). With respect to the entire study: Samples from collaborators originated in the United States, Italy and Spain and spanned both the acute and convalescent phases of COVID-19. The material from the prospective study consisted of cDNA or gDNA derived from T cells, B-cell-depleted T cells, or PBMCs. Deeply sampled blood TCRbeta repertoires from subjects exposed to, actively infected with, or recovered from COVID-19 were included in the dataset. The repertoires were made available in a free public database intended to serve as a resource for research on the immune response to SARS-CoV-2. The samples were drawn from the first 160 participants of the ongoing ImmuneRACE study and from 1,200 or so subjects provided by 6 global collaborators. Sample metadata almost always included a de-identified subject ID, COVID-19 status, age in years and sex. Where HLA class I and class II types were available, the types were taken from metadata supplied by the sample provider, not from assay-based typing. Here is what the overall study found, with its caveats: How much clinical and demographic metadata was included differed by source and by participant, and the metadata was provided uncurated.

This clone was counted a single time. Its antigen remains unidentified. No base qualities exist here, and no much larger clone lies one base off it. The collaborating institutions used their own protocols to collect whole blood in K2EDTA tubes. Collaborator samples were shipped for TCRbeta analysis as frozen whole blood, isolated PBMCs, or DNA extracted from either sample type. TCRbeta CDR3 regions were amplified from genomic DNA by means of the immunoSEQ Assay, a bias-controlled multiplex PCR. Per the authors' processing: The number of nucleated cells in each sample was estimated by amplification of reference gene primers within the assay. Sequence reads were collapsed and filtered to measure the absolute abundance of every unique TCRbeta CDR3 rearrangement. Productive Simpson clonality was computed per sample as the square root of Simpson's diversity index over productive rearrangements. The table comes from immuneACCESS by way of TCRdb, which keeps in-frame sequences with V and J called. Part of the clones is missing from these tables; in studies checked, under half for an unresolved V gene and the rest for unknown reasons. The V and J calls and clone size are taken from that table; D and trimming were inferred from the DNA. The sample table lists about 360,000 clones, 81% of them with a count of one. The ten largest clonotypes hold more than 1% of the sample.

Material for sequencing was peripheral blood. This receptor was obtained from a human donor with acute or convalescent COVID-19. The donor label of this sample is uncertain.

The CDR3 corresponds to CASSLSGTGDTYGYTF. In nucleotides, the sequence is TGTGCCAGCAGTTTAAGCGGGACAGGGGACACCTATGGCTACACCTTC. The sequence is built from TRBV28 and TRBJ1-2; the central 10 bases match TRBD1. V ends up 2 bases short and J 4 bases short, with an unmatched junction base count of 7. CDR1 is given as MDHEN and CDR2 as SYDVKM, both from the germline V gene. The CDR3 starts with the cysteine, ends with the phenylalanine, and has 16 residues. Only CDR3 DNA remains: 48 bases, in frame from the first base.